This T cell receptor (beta chain) was obtained from a study of blood T cells in healthy people across ages. A second PCR, run for about 6 to 11 cycles, used a sample-barcoded 5' primer plus a J-beta primer mix. In TCRdb, the 5' RACE reads were re-called with MiXCR into one record per CDR3 protein. Of under 850,000 distinct CDR3 sequences in the sample, roughly 35% are singletons; the top ten hold approximately 13%. Sequencing was carried out using blood. This sequence was found in a young man in good health.

DNA of the CDR3: TGTGCCACCAGCAGAGGCGGCGCAACCACAGATACGCAGTATTTT. Residues: CATSRGGATTDTQYF. The chain employs TRBV15 and TRBJ2-3; D gene unclear. The V and J ends lost 1 base and 2 bases respectively, with 10 bases between them. The CDR3 is 15 residues long. Germline V gene sequence: CDR1 LNHNV, CDR2 YYDKDF (reference sequence).